This T cell receptor (beta chain) was sequenced in a study of CD8 T cells in Susac syndrome. The authors negatively isolated CD8+ and CD4+ T cells and FACS-enriched TEMRA cells. A quantity of about 0.5 to 1 ug RNA underwent reverse transcription using random hexamers. The authors amplified TCR beta CDR3 across 54 Vbeta and 13 Jbeta using immunoSEQ multiplex PCR. TCRdb re-derived calls from the immunoSEQ multiplex PCR reads in MiXCR, one entry per CDR3 protein. Among 150,000 to 190,000 distinct CDR3 sequences, nearly 97% were seen once, and the ten largest hold 0.15%. There are 14 residues in the CDR3. Germline V gene sequence: CDR1 SGDLS, CDR2 YYNGEE. With 4 bases removed from V and 6 bases from J, the gap between germline ends came to 16 bases.

The sequence derives from a human donor with multiple sclerosis. V is TRBV9 and J is TRBJ1-1, with D possibly being TRBD1 (6 bases). The sample consisted of CD8+ T cells from PBMCs. CDR3 in DNA: TGTGCCAGCAGCAGAGGGGGACTATTTCCTGAAGCTTTCTTT. As protein: CASSRGGLFPEAFF.